One and the same sample provided the 24 T cell receptor beta chains below, sequenced in a study of T cell responses to AZD1222 COVID-19 vaccine. The data were produced by immunoSEQ multiplex PCR, yet TCRdb's version contains in-frame clones alone and is incomplete. The sample records tens of thousands of clones, approximately 80% being singletons. Sequencing used peripheral blood, obtained on day 0 of AZD1222 vaccination. These receptors were obtained from an adult in good health.

The J gene is TRBJ2-7, the V gene TRBV28; TRBD2 aligns across 7 bases. This CDR3 has 13 residues. Germline V gene data show CDR1 as MDHEN and CDR2 as SYDVKM. The J segment lost 3 bases and the V segment lost 7 bases, leaving 6 bases of the junction unmatched. This CDR3 reads CASIKAGYYEQYF. Written as DNA, the CDR3 is TGTGCCAGCATCAAAGCGGGGTACTACGAGCAGTACTTC.

V is TRBV5-1 and J is TRBJ2-3, with 9 bases that match TRBD2. Germline V CDR1 and CDR2: SGHRS, YFSETQ. V shed 0 bases and J 7 bases; nucleotides not matched to a gene: 9. The CDR3 length is 16 residues. CDR3 loop: CASSLGAGGPSNTQYF. The CDR3 DNA follows: TGCGCCAGCAGCTTGGGAGCGGGGGGCCCTTCGAATACGCAGTATTTT.

The rearrangement links TRBV19 to TRBJ1-2; 10 bases match TRBD1. With 6 bases clipped from V and 4 bases from J, the junction kept 8 bases outside the gene matches. The germline V gene encodes CDR1 LNHDA and CDR2 SQIVND (reference sequence). CDR3 size: 15 residues. CDR3 region: CASRGETGGVYGYTF. The CDR3 bases are TGTGCCAGTAGGGGAGAGACAGGGGGCGTCTATGGCTACACCTTC.

The chain uses TRBV5-1 and TRBJ2-3; weak D call: TRBD1 (5 bases). V was pared by 4 bases and J by 0 bases, with 9 bases between. Germline values: CDR1 SGHRS, CDR2 YFSETQ. The CDR3 extends over 14 amino acids. DNA for the CDR3: TGCGCCAGCAGCCTGGACATTAGCACAGATACGCAGTATTTT. Protein sequence: CASSLDISTDTQYF. The variable domain in full, completed from reference TRBV5-1 and TRBJ2-3, reads KAGVTQTPRYLIKTRGQQVTLSCSPISGHRSVSWYQQTPGQGLQFLFEYFSETQRNKGNFPGRFSGRQFSNSRSEMNVSTLELGDSALYLCASSLDISTDTQYFGPGTRLTVL.

This chain links TRBV19 with TRBJ1-3; the match to TRBD1 covers 11 bases. In germline, CDR1 is LNHDA, CDR2 SQIVND (reference sequence). This CDR3 is 17 amino acids long. Trimming cost V 5 bases and J 1 base; bases outside gene matches: 7. The CDR3 DNA sequence: TGTGCCAGTAGTCAAAGGACAGGGGGCTCGTCTGGAAACACCATATATTTT. It specifies CASSQRTGGSSGNTIYF.

The V call is TRBV18, the J call TRBJ2-7, with TRBD2 as a possible D gene (7 bases). The CDR3 is 16 amino acids. Germline assignment: CDR1 KGHSH and CDR2 LQKENI. V shed 5 bases and J shed 0 bases, with 17 bases lying between them. For the CDR3, the DNA is TGTGCCAGCTCAGAGGGCCTCGCGGGGGCCTCCTACGAGCAGTACTTC. Protein: CASSEGLAGASYEQYF.

This chain connects TRBV25-1 to TRBJ1-3; D is unclear. Trimming left V 6 bases short and J 2 bases short, with 11 bases between. CDR1 and CDR2 from the germline V gene are MGHDK and SYGVNS. This CDR3 region has 14 residues. For the CDR3, the DNA is TGTGCCAGCAGGGAAAGTGGTACTGGAAACACCATATATTTT. This encodes CASRESGTGNTIYF.

This chain connects TRBV24-1 to TRBJ2-3; TRBD1 matches 7 bases. CDR3 size: 16 residues. Germline lookup yields CDR1 KGHDR and CDR2 SFDVKD. Losses at the gene ends were 0 bases for V and 3 bases for J; bases not matched to a gene: 5. In DNA form, the CDR3 reads TGTGCCACCAGTGATTTGCGACAGGGTGGTACAGATACGCAGTATTTT. It encodes CATSDLRQGGTDTQYF.

This clone was seen a handful of times. This sequence joins TRBV5-6 and TRBJ2-1; the D call may be TRBD1 or TRBD2 (5 bases each). The CDR3 covers 11 residues. Germline V lookup: CDR1 SGHDT, CDR2 YYEEEE. Trimming stripped 0 bases from V and 11 bases from J, with 6 bases between. The CDR3 DNA reads as TGTGCCAGCAGCTTGGGGGGGAAGCAGTTCTTC. This codes for CASSLGGKQFF.

V usage is TRBV27 and J usage is TRBJ1-1, with TRBD1 matching 7 bases. Germline lookup yields CDR1 MNHEY and CDR2 SMNVEV (reference sequence). The trim removed 4 bases at V and 5 bases at J, leaving 10 bases unmatched. The CDR3 length is 15 residues. The CDR3 loop reads CASSSLQGGRTEAFF. CDR3 DNA: TGTGCCAGCAGTTCCCTTCAGGGGGGGAGAACTGAAGCTTTCTTT.

The chain uses TRBV21-1 and TRBJ2-1; the table's TRBD2 call for D was not verified on the DNA. TRBV21-1 is designated a pseudogene. The CDR3 is made up of 18 amino acids. CDR3 bases: TGTGCCAGCAGCCGATCGGGGCTAGCGGGGCGATCCTACAATGAGCAGTTCTTC. This gives the protein CASSRSGLAGRSYNEQFF.

This clone turned up a few times. The V call is TRBV28, the J call TRBJ1-2; D might be TRBD1 (6 bases). CDR3 length: 15 amino acids. The germline V gene encodes CDR1 MDHEN and CDR2 SYDVKM. Trimming took 6 bases from V and 8 from J, leaving 22 bases between them. The CDR3 protein is CASRIGLTGSGGYTF. Written as DNA, the CDR3 is TGTGCCAGCAGGATTGGGTTGACAGGCTCGGGGGGCTACACCTTC.

The chain is built from TRBV6-6 and TRBJ2-5; 7 positions match TRBD1. Per germline, CDR1 MNHNY and CDR2 SVGAGI (reference sequence). CDR3 length: 14 residues. J was trimmed by 3 bases and V by 5 bases; bases with no gene match: 6. The CDR3 is CASSHRDREETQYF. CDR3 sequence (DNA): TGTGCCAGCAGTCACCGGGACAGAGAAGAGACCCAGTACTTC.

This clone was seen more than once but under ten times. The rearrangement uses TRBV7-9 and TRBJ1-4; 8 bases align to TRBD1. V dropped 5 bases and J dropped 3; count of bases not matched to a gene: 5. This CDR3 is 15 amino acids long. CDR1 and CDR2 from the germline V gene are SEHNR and FQNEAQ (reference sequence). CDR3 amino acids: CASSPRQGPNEKLFF. The CDR3, as DNA: TGTGCCAGCAGCCCTCGACAGGGGCCTAATGAAAAACTGTTTTTT.

Only a few counts were recorded for this clone. The V and J genes are TRBV27 and TRBJ1-5, with D possibly TRBD1 on 6 matching bases. Trimming took 3 bases from V and 0 from J, leaving 15 bases between them. This CDR3 has 17 residues. CDR1 is MNHEY and CDR2 is SMNVEV in the germline V gene (reference sequence). The CDR3 sequence is CASSFPPGHYSNQPQHF. The CDR3 DNA reads TGTGCCAGCAGTTTCCCTCCGGGACACTATAGCAATCAGCCCCAGCATTTT.

The table lists this clone with a count of one. The rearrangement uses TRBV12-5 and TRBJ1-5; 7 bases are shared with TRBD1. CDR3 length equals 15 residues. The J segment lost 0 bases and the V segment lost 5 bases, leaving 4 bases of the junction unmatched. Germline CDR1 is LGHNT and CDR2 is FRNRAP. CDR3 sequence reads: CASGAGDSSNQPQHF. DNA of the CDR3: TGTGCTAGTGGTGCAGGGGACAGTAGCAATCAGCCCCAGCATTTT.

The chain joins TRBV5-1 to TRBJ1-1; 10 bases fit TRBD1. Germline CDR1 is SGHRS and CDR2 is YFSETQ. The trim removed 4 bases at V and 0 bases at J, leaving 12 bases unmatched. This CDR3 spans 18 amino acids. The CDR3 DNA is TGCGCCAGCAGCGGGGGCCTCCGGGACAGGGGTATGAACACTGAAGCTTTCTTT. Protein product: CASSGGLRDRGMNTEAFF.

The gene calls are TRBV7-2 and TRBJ2-1; D perhaps matches TRBD1 (7 bases). With 6 bases removed from V and 4 bases from J, the gap between germline ends came to 22 bases. Germline V gene lookup returns CDR1 SGHTA and CDR2 FQGNSA. The CDR3 sequence is 17 residues long. The CDR3 protein is CASSLNSGRQGYNEQFF. DNA of the CDR3: TGTGCCAGCAGTTTAAACTCCGGGAGACAGGGTTACAATGAGCAGTTCTTC.

This clone has a single count. V is TRBV2 and J is TRBJ2-2; 10 bases agree with TRBD2. The CDR3 is 15 amino acids. The J segment lost 6 bases and the V segment lost 2 bases, leaving 3 bases of the junction unmatched. Per germline, CDR1 SNHLY and CDR2 FYNNEI. CDR3 bases: TGTGCCAGCAGTGAACTAGCGGGGGTGGCCGGGGAGCTGTTTTTT. Encoded protein: CASSELAGVAGELFF.

The CDR3 protein is CASSEFRVSNYGYTF. The CDR3 DNA is TGTGCCAGCAGTGAGTTCCGCGTCAGTAACTATGGCTACACCTTC. This chain joins TRBV2 and TRBJ1-2; no definite D call. CDR3 length: 15 amino acids. V was shortened by 3 bases and J by 1 base, with 12 bases between the two germline ends. Germline CDR1 and CDR2: SNHLY and FYNNEI.

The rearrangement joins TRBV9 to TRBJ1-1; D remains ambiguous. Trimming took 0 bases from V and 1 from J, leaving 10 bases between them. The CDR3 extends over 15 amino acids. From germline, CDR1 is SGDLS and CDR2 YYNGEE. The CDR3 loop is CASSVAAGPNTEAFF. The CDR3 region has the DNA TGTGCCAGCAGCGTAGCGGCAGGCCCGAACACTGAAGCTTTCTTT.

The chain recombines TRBV19 with TRBJ2-7, with D perhaps matching TRBD1 (5 bases). The CDR3 runs to 15 residues. V was trimmed by 4 bases and J by 4 bases, leaving 17 bases between them. The germline CDR1 and CDR2 sequences are LNHDA and SQIVND (reference sequence). CDR3 sequence reads: CASSTQGREIYEQYF. In nucleotides, the CDR3 is TGTGCCAGTAGTACCCAGGGCCGCGAGATATACGAGCAGTACTTC.

This clone was seen just once. The chain couples TRBV29-1 to TRBJ2-2; unclear D gene. The germline gives CDR1 SQVTM, CDR2 ANQGSEA. The germline V and J ends were trimmed by 5 bases and 2 bases, with 3 bases remaining between them. The CDR3 spans 11 residues. CDR3: CSVRNTGELFF. The CDR3, as DNA: TGCAGCGTTCGAAACACCGGGGAGCTGTTTTTT.

The V gene is TRBV7-9, the J gene TRBJ2-1, with D tentatively TRBD1 (6 bases). CDR1 SEHNR and CDR2 FQNEAQ come from the germline V gene (reference sequence). V lost 6 bases to trimming and J lost 8 bases, with 8 bases between them. This CDR3 is built from 11 residues. The CDR3 loop reads CASRQGYEQFF. In nucleotides, the CDR3 is TGTGCCAGCAGACAGGGATATGAGCAGTTCTTC.